This T cell receptor beta chain originates from a study of human T cells and chemical hapten exposure. Trimming pared 2 bases from V and 5 bases from J, leaving 18 bases between. The germline gives CDR1 MNHEY, CDR2 SVGEGT. The CDR3 is 17 amino acids. In the authors' methods: Samples held a median of around 100,000 TCRs, range roughly 20,000–750,000. TCRdb called the RACE reads again in MiXCR, with one record for every CDR3 protein. The V and J calls were not made by the authors but by TCRdb's processing. Among around 340,000 distinct CDR3 sequences listed, roughly 6.9% were seen once. This clonotype was observed a handful of times. Specified time point: patch test 1, 2 weeks after DPC sensitization. As for treatment: therapeutic diphenylcyclopropenone sensitization with weekly scalp DPC.

The receptor's source is a woman aged 18 to 35 with alopecia areata. Some clones in this sample may be carry-over from other donors' samples. This chain links TRBV6-2 or TRBV6-3 with TRBJ2-2; perhaps TRBD1 as D (6 bases). Sequenced here: whole blood, sampled in connection with sensitization to the hapten diphenylcyclopropenone (DPC). The chain's CDR3 is CASSYLAGRGWTGELFF. For the CDR3, the DNA is TGTGCCAGCAGTTACCTTGCGGGCAGGGGATGGACCGGGGAGCTGTTTTTT.